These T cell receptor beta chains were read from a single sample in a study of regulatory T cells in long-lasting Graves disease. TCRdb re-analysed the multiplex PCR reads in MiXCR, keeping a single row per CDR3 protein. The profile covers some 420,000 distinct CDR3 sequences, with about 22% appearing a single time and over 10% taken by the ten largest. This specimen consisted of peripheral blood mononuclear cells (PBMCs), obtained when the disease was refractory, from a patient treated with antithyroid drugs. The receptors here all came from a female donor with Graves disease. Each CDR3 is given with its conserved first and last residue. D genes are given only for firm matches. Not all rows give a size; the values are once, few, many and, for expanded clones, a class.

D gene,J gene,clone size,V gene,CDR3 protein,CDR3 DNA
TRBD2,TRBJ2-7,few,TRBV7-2,CASSSQRIGREGPEQYF,TGTGCCAGCAGCTCCCAACGGATAGGGCGGGAGGGCCCCGAGCAGTACTTC
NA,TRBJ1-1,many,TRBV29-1,CSVPGQIEAFF,TGCAGCGTTCCTGGACAGATTGAAGCTTTCTTT
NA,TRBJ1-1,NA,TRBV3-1,CASSVQGSTEAFF,TGTGCCAGCAGCGTACAGGGTTCGACTGAAGCTTTCTTT
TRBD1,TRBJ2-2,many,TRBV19,CASSGQVTNTGELFF,TGTGCCAGTAGTGGACAGGTCACGAACACCGGGGAGCTGTTTTTT
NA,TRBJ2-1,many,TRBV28,CASSPEGRGGNEQFF,TGTGCCAGCAGTCCCGAGGGTCGAGGTGGGAATGAGCAGTTCTTC
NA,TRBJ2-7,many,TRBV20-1,CSARSDNRYEQYF,TGCAGTGCTAGAAGTGACAATCGATACGAGCAGTACTTC
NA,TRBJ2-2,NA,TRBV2,CASSPWTKPNTGELFF,TGTGCCAGCAGCCCTTGGACAAAGCCGAACACCGGGGAGCTGTTTTTT
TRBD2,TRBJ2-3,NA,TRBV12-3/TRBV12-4,CASSLRSGGPQDTQYF,TGTGCCAGCAGTTTACGTAGCGGGGGACCCCAAGATACGCAGTATTTT
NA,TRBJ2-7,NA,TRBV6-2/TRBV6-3,CASGEPSAYEQYF,TGTGCCAGTGGAGAACCCTCGGCCTACGAGCAGTACTTC
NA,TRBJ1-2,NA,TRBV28,CASRSTGAYGYTF,TGTGCCAGCAGGTCGACAGGCGCCTATGGCTACACCTTC
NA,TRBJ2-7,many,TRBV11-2,CASSLTGAPTYEQYF,TGTGCCAGCAGCCTGACAGGCGCGCCGACCTACGAGCAGTACTTC
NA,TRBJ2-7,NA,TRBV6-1,CASRGRGGGEQYF,TGTGCCAGCAGAGGGCGGGGTGGAGGCGAGCAGTACTTC
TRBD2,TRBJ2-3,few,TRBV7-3,CASSLGASGGRDPQYF,TGTGCCAGCAGCTTGGGTGCTAGCGGGGGTAGAGATCCGCAGTATTTT
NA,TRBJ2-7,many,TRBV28,CASSLANVGADPYEQYF,TGTGCCAGCAGTTTAGCTAATGTAGGGGCGGACCCCTACGAGCAGTACTTC